The 2 T cell receptor beta chains below come from one sample, sequenced in a study of blood T cell repertoires in COVID-19. Using immunoSEQ multiplex PCR, the repertoire was profiled, and TCRdb retains in-frame clones only, with some absent. The profile covers about 210,000 clones, with approximately 90% appearing a single time and roughly 0.69% taken by the ten largest. Specimen: peripheral blood. These TCRs come from a man aged 35 to 55 with acute or convalescent COVID-19.

J is TRBJ2-1 and V is TRBV15; the D gene is possibly TRBD2 (5 bases). From germline, CDR1 is LNHNV and CDR2 YYDKDF (reference sequence). The V end was cut by 4 bases, the J end by 2 bases, with 6 bases between. The CDR3 runs to 13 residues. CDR3 protein: CATSKTTYNEQFF. As DNA, the CDR3 is TGTGCCACCAGCAAGACTACCTACAATGAGCAGTTCTTC.

The genes are TRBV7-8 and TRBJ1-4; tentative D call: TRBD1 (5 bases). This CDR3 region has 15 residues. The V end was cut by 1 base, the J end by 2 bases, with 8 bases between. The germline gives CDR1 SGHVS, CDR2 FQNEAQ. This CDR3 reads CASSLVGATNEKLFF. In nucleotides, the CDR3 is TGTGCCAGCAGCTTAGTAGGGGCGACTAATGAAAAACTGTTTTTT.